This TCR beta chain is drawn from a study of PD-L1 blockade in urothelial cancer. Study overall: Chemotherapy regimens numbering 0 to 3 had been given to patients.

Whole-study results and caveats: Where pretreatment blood TCR clonality fell below the median, better survival was predicted.

CDR3 length: 13 residues. Germline CDR1 and CDR2: WSHSY and SAAADI. The V and J ends lost 7 bases and 8 bases, in that order; junction bases with no gene match: 9. The protocol was immunoSEQ multiplex PCR, while the TCRdb copy is restricted to in-frame clones and leaves out a portion. Of about 82,000 clones detected, 90% appear once; the ten largest clones hold 8% to 10%. With respect to this clone: Its antigen is undetermined.

The source is a man aged 60 to 69 with urothelial cancer. The starting material was PBMCs, obtained around atezolizumab (anti-PD-L1) treatment. This sequence joins TRBV10-2 and TRBJ1-2, with 8 bases identical to TRBD1. The CDR3 sequence: CASTPGQGRGYTF. For the CDR3, the DNA is TGCGCCAGCACCCCCGGACAGGGTCGAGGCTACACCTTC.